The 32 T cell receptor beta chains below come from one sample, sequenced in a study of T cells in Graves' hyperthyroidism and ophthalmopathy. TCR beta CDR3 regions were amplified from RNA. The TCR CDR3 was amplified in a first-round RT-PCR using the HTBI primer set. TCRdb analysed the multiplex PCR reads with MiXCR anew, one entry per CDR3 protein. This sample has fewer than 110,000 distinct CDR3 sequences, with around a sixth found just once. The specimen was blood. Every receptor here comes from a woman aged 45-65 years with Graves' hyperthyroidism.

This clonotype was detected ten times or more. The CDR3 protein is CASSESRVIHTF. In DNA form, the CDR3 reads TGCGCCAGCAGTGAGTCCAGGGTAATCCACACCTTC. The chain links TRBV10-2 to TRBJ1-2, with a tentative D call TRBD1 (5 bases). Trimming took off 0 bases at V and 12 bases at J, with 11 bases between the two ends. Germline CDR1 WSHSY, CDR2 SAAADI. The CDR3 is 12 residues long.

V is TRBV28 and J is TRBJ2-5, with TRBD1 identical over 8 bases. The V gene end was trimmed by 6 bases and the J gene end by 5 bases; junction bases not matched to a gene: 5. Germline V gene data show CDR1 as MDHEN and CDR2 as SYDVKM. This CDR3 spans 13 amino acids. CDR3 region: CASSDRGSETQYF. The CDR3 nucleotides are TGTGCCAGCAGCGACAGGGGTTCTGAGACCCAGTACTTC.

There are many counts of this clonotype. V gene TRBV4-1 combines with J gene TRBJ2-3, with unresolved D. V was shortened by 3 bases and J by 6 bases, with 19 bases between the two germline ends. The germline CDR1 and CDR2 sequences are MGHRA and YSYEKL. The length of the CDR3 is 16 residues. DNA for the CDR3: TGCGCCAGCAGCCAGAACCCCCGAATCGGCCAGGATACGCAGTATTTT. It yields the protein CASSQNPRIGQDTQYF.

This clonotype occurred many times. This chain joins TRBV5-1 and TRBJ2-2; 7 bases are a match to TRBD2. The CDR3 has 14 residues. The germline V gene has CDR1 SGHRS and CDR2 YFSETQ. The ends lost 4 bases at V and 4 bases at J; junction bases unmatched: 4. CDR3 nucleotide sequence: TGCGCCAGCAGCCCGGGACTATTCACCGGGGAGCTGTTTTTT. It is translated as CASSPGLFTGELFF.

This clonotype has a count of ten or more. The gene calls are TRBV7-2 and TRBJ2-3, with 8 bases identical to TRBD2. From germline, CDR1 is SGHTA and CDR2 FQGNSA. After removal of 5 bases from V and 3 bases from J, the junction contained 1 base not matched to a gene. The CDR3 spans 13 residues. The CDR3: CASSKRETDTQYF. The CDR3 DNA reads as TGTGCCAGCAGCAAGCGGGAGACAGATACGCAGTATTTT.

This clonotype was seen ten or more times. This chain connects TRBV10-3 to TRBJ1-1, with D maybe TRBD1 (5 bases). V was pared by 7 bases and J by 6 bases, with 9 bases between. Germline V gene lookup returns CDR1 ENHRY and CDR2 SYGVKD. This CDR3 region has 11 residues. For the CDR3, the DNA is TGTGCCATCATCCAGGGTTCTGAAGCTTTCTTT. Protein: CAIIQGSEAFF.

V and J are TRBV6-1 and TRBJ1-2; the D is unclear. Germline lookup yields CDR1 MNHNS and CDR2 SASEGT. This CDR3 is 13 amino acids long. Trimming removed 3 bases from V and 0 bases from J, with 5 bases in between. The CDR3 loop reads CASSEVTNYGYTF. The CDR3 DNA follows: TGTGCCAGCAGTGAGGTTACTAACTATGGCTACACCTTC.

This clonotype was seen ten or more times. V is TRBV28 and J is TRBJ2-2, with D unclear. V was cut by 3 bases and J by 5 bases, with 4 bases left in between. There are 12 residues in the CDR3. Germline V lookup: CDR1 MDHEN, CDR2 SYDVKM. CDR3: CASSFTTGELFF. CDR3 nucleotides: TGTGCCAGCAGTTTTACGACCGGGGAGCTGTTTTTT.

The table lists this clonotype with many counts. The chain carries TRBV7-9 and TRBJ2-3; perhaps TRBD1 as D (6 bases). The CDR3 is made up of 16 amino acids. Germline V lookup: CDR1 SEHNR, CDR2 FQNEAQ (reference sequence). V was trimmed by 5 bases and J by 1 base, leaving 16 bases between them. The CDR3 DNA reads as TGTGCCAGCAGCCCCCAGGGGCTCTGGGGCACAGATACGCAGTATTTT. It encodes CASSPQGLWGTDTQYF.

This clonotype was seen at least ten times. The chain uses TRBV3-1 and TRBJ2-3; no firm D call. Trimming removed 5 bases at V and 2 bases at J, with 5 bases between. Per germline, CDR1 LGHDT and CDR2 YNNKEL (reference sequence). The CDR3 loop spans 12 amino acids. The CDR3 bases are TGTGCCAGCAGCTCACCCACAGATACGCAGTATTTT. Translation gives CASSSPTDTQYF.

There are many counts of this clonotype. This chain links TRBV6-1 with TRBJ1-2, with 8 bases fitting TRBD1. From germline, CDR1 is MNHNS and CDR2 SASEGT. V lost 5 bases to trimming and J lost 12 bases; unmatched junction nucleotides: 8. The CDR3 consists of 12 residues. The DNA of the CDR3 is TGTGCCAGCAGTTCCGCACAGGGGGGACACACCTTC. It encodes CASSSAQGGHTF.

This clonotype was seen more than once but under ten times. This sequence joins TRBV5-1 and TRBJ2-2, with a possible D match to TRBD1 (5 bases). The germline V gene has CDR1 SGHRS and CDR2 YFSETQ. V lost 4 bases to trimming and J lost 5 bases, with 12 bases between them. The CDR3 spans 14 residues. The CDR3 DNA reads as TGCGCCAGCAGCGACAGTCTAGGGACCGGGGAGCTGTTTTTT. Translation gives CASSDSLGTGELFF.

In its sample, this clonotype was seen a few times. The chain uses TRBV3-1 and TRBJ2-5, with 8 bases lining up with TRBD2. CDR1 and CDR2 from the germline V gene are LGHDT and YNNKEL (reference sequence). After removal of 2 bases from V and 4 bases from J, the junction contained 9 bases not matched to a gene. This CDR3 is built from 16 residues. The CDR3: CASSQFSGRLAETQYF. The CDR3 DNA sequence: TGTGCCAGCAGCCAATTCAGCGGGAGACTGGCAGAGACCCAGTACTTC.

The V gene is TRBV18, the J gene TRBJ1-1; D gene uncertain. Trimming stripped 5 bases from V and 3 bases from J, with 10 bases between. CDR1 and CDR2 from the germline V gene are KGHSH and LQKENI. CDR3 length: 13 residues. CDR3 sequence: CASSFNTDTEAFF. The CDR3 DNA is TGTGCCAGCTCATTCAATACGGACACTGAAGCTTTCTTT.

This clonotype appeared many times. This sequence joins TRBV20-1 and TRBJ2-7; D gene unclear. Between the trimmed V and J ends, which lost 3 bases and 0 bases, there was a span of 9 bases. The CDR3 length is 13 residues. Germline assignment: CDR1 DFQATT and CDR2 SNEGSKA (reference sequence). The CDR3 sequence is CSARPVGSYEQYF. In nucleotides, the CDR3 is TGCAGTGCTAGGCCAGTGGGCTCCTACGAGCAGTACTTC.

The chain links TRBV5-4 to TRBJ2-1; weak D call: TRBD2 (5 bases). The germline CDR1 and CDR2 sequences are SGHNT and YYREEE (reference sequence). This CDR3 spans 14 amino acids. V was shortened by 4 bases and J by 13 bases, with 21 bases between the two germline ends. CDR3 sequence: CASSLRSGEVKQFF. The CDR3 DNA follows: TGTGCCAGCAGCCTCAGGTCCGGGGAAGTAAAACAGTTCTTC. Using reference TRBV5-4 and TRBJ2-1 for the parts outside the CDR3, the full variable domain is ETGVTQSPTHLIKTRGQQVTLRCSSQSGHNTVSWYQQALGQGPQFIFQYYREEENGRGNFPPRFSGLQFPNYSSELNVNALELDDSALYLCASSLRSGEVKQFFGPGTRLTVL.

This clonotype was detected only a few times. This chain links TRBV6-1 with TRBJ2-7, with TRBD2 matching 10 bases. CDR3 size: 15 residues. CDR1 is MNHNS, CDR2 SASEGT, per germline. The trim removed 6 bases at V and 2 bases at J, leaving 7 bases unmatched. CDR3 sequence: CASRDLAGGPYEQYV. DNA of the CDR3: TGTGCCAGCAGAGACTTAGCGGGAGGCCCCTACGAGCAGTACGTC.

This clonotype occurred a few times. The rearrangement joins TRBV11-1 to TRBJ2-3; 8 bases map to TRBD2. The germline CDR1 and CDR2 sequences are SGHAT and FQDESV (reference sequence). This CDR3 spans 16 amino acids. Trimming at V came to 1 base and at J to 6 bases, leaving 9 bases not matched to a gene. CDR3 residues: CASSLGSGRAGDTQYF. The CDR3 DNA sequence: TGTGCCAGCAGCTTAGGAAGCGGGAGAGCGGGGGATACGCAGTATTTT.

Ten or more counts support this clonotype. This chain's CDR3 is CSARGMAGGIYNEQFF. The CDR3 DNA reads TGCAGTGCTAGAGGCATGGCAGGGGGCATTTACAATGAGCAGTTCTTC. The chain couples TRBV20-1 to TRBJ2-1, with 8 bases aligning to TRBD1. CDR1 and CDR2 from the germline V gene are DFQATT and SNEGSKA (reference sequence). With V trimmed by 1 base and J by 4 bases, 9 bases remained unmatched. The CDR3 runs to 16 residues.

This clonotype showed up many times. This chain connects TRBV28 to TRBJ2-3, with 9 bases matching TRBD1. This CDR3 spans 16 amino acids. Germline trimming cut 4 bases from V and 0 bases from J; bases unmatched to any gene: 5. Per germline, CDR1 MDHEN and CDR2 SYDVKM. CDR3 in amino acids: CASSSTGTGSTDTQYF. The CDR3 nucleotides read TGTGCCAGCAGTTCGACCGGGACAGGGAGCACAGATACGCAGTATTTT.

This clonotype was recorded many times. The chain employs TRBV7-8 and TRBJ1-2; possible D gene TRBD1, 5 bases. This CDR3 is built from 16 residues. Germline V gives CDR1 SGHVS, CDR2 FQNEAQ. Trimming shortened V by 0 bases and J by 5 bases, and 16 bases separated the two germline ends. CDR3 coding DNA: TGTGCCAGCAGCTTAGCTAGGGCAGGTGGGGCTTATGGCTACACCTTC. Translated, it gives CASSLARAGGAYGYTF.

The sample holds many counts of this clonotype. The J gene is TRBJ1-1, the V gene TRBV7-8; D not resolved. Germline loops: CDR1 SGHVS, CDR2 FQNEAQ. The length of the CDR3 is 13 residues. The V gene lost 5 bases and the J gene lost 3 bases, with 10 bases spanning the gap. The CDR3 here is CASSRPGDTEAFF. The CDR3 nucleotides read TGTGCCAGCAGCAGGCCCGGGGACACTGAAGCTTTCTTT.

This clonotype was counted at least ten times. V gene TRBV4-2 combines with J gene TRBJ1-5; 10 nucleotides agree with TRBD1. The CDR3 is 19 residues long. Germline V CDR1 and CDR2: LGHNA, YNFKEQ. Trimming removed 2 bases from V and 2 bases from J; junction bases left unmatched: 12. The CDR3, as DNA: TGTGCCAGCAGCCAACAATCCGGGACAGGGGTGAAGGGCAATCAGCCCCAGCATTTT. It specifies CASSQQSGTGVKGNQPQHF.

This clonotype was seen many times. As DNA, the CDR3 is TGTGCCACTGGGCTAGCGGGAGCCAATGAGCAGTTCTTC. Translated, it gives CATGLAGANEQFF. The V gene is TRBV24-1, the J gene TRBJ2-1, with 10 bases aligning to TRBD2. V lost 10 bases, J lost 6 bases, and 5 bases stayed unmatched. The CDR3 contains 13 residues. Germline V gene lookup returns CDR1 KGHDR and CDR2 SFDVKD.

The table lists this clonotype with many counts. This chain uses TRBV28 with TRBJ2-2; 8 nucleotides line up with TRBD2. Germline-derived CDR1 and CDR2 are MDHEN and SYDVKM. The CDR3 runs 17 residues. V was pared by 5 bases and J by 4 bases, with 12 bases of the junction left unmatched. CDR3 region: CASSPFRSSGPTGELFF. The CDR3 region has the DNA TGTGCCAGCAGTCCCTTTCGGTCTAGCGGGCCCACCGGGGAGCTGTTTTTT.

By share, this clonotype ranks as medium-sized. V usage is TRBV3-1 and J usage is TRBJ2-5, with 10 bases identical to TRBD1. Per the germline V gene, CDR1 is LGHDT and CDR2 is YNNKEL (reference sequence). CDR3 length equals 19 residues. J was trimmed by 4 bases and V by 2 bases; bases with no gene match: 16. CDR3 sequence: CASSQHFFETGQGSETQYF. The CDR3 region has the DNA TGTGCCAGCAGCCAACATTTCTTCGAAACGGGACAGGGGTCAGAGACCCAGTACTTC.

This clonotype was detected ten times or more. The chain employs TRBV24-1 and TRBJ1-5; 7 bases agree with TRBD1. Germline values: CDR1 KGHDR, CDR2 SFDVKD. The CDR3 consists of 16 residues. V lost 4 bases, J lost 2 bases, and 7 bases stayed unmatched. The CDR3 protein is CATSESRGIGNQPQHF. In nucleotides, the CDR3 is TGTGCCACCAGTGAATCCAGGGGGATAGGCAATCAGCCCCAGCATTTT.

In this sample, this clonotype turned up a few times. CDR3 sequence reads: CASSRGYSGLGGTDTQYF. The CDR3 DNA is TGTGCCAGCAGCCGCGGATATAGCGGTCTGGGGGGCACAGATACGCAGTATTTT. This chain connects TRBV4-2 to TRBJ2-3, with D perhaps TRBD2 (6 bases). The CDR3 consists of 18 residues. V lost 4 bases to trimming and J lost 1 base, with 21 bases between them. Germline V lookup: CDR1 LGHNA, CDR2 YNFKEQ.

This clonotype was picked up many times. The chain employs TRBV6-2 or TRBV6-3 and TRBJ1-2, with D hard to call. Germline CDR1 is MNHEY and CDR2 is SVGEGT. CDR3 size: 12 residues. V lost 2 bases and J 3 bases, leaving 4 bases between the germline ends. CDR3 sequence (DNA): TGTGCCAGCAGTTACGGGGACTATGGCTACACCTTC. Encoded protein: CASSYGDYGYTF.

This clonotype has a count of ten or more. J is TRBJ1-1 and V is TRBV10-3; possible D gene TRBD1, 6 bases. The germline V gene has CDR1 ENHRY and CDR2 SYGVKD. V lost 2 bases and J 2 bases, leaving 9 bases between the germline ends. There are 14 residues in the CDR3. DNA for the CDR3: TGTGCCATCAGTGAGCTCAGGGGTAACACTGAAGCTTTCTTT. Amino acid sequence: CAISELRGNTEAFF.

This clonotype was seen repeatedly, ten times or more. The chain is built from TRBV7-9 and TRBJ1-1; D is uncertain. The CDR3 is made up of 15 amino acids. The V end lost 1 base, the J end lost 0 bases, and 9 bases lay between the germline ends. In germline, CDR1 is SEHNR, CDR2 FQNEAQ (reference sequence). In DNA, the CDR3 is TGTGCCAGCAGCTTAGGGGCTCTCATGAACACTGAAGCTTTCTTT. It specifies CASSLGALMNTEAFF.

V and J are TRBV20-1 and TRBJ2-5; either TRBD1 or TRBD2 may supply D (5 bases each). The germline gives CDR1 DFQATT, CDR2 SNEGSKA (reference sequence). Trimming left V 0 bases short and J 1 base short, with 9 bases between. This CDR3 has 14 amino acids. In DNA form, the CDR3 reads TGCAGTGCTAGAGACCCAGGGACCCAAGAGACCCAGTACTTC. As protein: CSARDPGTQETQYF.